These 27 T cell receptor beta chains share one sample of origin, sequenced in a study of T cell repertoires in cytomegalovirus infection. Their recognized antigens are unknown. TCRdb re-analysed the reads in MiXCR, keeping a single row per CDR3 protein. The sample has roughly 990,000 distinct CDR3 sequences; 25% to 40% are singletons. The starting material was cultured CD8+ T cells from PBMCs, obtained from culture after CMV antigen stimulation. Receptors originate from a human donor in good health (CMV status not recorded). Some clones in this sample may be carry-over from other donors' samples.

This clonotype was observed a handful of times. The rearrangement links TRBV7-6 to TRBJ1-4, with D possibly being TRBD1 (5 bases). This CDR3 region has 15 residues. V gave up 1 base and J gave up 4 bases, with 10 bases separating them. From germline, CDR1 is SGHVS and CDR2 FNYEAQ. CDR3 DNA sequence: TGTGCCAGCAGCTTAGAGTGGGGGGGTAATGAAAAACTGTTTTTT. Protein product: CASSLEWGGNEKLFF.

This sequence joins TRBV27 and TRBJ2-5, with 8 nucleotides matching TRBD2. Germline V gene data show CDR1 as MNHEY and CDR2 as SMNVEV (reference sequence). This CDR3 comprises 14 residues. With 5 bases clipped from V and 5 bases from J, the junction kept 7 bases outside the gene matches. The CDR3 DNA is TGTGCCAGCAGTAAACCGGGACTAGGGGAGACCCAGTACTTC. This translates into CASSKPGLGETQYF.

This clonotype was observed many times. This chain connects TRBV7-8 to TRBJ1-1; D gene uncertain. This CDR3 contains 17 residues. Germline values: CDR1 SGHVS, CDR2 FQNEAQ. The V end was cut by 1 base, the J end by 3 bases, with 18 bases between. CDR3 in DNA: TGTGCCAGCAGCTTAGGACTTCTGATCGGCTCCGACACTGAAGCTTTCTTT. The encoded protein is CASSLGLLIGSDTEAFF.

This clonotype was counted a few times. One end of the junction fails to match germline, which may point to a read error. The chain is built from TRBV6-4 and TRBJ1-4, with a possible D match to TRBD1 (5 bases). Germline lookup yields CDR1 MRHNA and CDR2 SNTAGT. CDR3 length equals 13 residues. The CDR3 DNA is TGTGCCAGCAGGACCCAATTGACAGCCTATATCCTTTTT. Its translation is CASRTQLTAYILF.

The chain uses TRBV27 and TRBJ1-6, with 12 bases lining up with TRBD1. Germline lookup yields CDR1 MNHEY and CDR2 SMNVEV (reference sequence). This CDR3 region has 16 residues. Germline trimming cut 6 bases from V and 7 bases from J; bases unmatched to any gene: 7. Here the CDR3 reads CASSLGQGAWNSPLHF. CDR3 DNA: TGTGCCAGCAGCTTGGGACAGGGGGCGTGGAATTCACCCCTCCACTTT.

The genes are TRBV29-1 and TRBJ2-1; D unclear. The CDR3 extends over 12 amino acids. With 6 bases removed from V and 4 bases from J, the gap between germline ends came to 10 bases. Germline V gene lookup returns CDR1 SQVTM and CDR2 ANQGSEA. As DNA, the CDR3 is TGCAGCGTCCCCCCCCTTTACAATGAGCAGTTCTTC. Its translation is CSVPPLYNEQFF.

V and J are TRBV3-1 and TRBJ2-5; D unclear. The CDR3 length is 15 residues. CDR1 and CDR2 from the germline V gene are LGHDT and YNNKEL (reference sequence). V was shortened by 3 bases and J by 0 bases, with 11 bases between the two germline ends. As DNA, the CDR3 is TGTGCCAGCAGCCACTCTCGGCGGTACCAAGAGACCCAGTACTTC. Translated, it gives CASSHSRRYQETQYF.

This clonotype was seen a few times. Germline and junction disagree at one end, which may indicate a read error. The chain combines TRBV7-7 with TRBJ2-5; weak D call: TRBD1 (6 bases). Germline V lookup: CDR1 SSHAT, CDR2 FNYEAQ (reference sequence). CDR3 length: 15 residues. The chain's CDR3 is CASTRTSGARETQYF. In nucleotides, the CDR3 is TGTGCTAGCACCAGAACCTCAGGGGCGAGGGAGACCCAGTACTTC.

This CDR3 reads CASSLAHFPYEQYV. CDR3 DNA: TGTGCCAGCAGCTTAGCGCACTTCCCCTACGAGCAGTACGTC. The chain carries TRBV7-9 and TRBJ2-7; D is unclear. Trimming cost V 0 bases and J 2 bases, with 8 bases left between them. Germline assignment: CDR1 SEHNR and CDR2 FQNEAQ (reference sequence). The CDR3 totals 14 residues.

V is TRBV12-3 or TRBV12-4 and J is TRBJ1-5; D is unresolved. The V end lost 7 bases, the J end lost 3 bases, and 10 bases lay between the germline ends. The CDR3 spans 13 residues. The CDR3 region has the DNA TGTGCCAGCAATGAGGGCCACAATCAGCCCCAGCATTTT. Amino acids: CASNEGHNQPQHF.

This clonotype was seen a few times. J is TRBJ1-3 and V is TRBV6-1; the D gene is possibly TRBD1 (5 bases). CDR3 length: 17 amino acids. Trimming took off 4 bases at V and 0 bases at J, with 16 bases between the two ends. Germline V CDR1 and CDR2: MNHNS, SASEGT. The CDR3 protein is CASSVRDVRSSGNTIYF. CDR3 bases: TGTGCCAGCAGTGTAAGGGACGTAAGGAGCTCTGGAAACACCATATATTTT.

This sequence joins TRBV20-1 and TRBJ1-2; D uncertain. CDR3 length: 16 residues. The germline V gene has CDR1 DFQATT and CDR2 SNEGSKA (reference sequence). The V gene lost 0 bases and the J gene lost 0 bases, with 14 bases spanning the gap. The chain's CDR3 is CSARDDGVLANYGYTF. The CDR3 bases are TGCAGTGCTAGAGATGACGGAGTGTTAGCTAACTATGGCTACACCTTC.

The chain uses TRBV19 and TRBJ2-7, with D tentatively TRBD2 (7 bases). Germline loops: CDR1 LNHDA, CDR2 SQIVND (reference sequence). CDR3 length: 14 residues. CDR3 amino acids: CACSKRGGSYEQYV. The CDR3 region has the DNA TGTGCCTGTAGCAAAAGGGGGGGTTCCTACGAGCAGTACGTC.

The chain couples TRBV6-5 to TRBJ1-6; D unclear. V was pared by 2 bases and J by 0 bases, with 11 bases between. From germline, CDR1 is MNHEY and CDR2 SVGAGI. This CDR3 comprises 17 residues. DNA of the CDR3: TGTGCCAGCAGTTACGAAGCTCCCGGCTCCTATAATTCACCCCTCCACTTT. This translates into CASSYEAPGSYNSPLHF.

This clonotype was detected ten times or more. This chain joins TRBV7-6 and TRBJ2-6; TRBD1 matches at 7 bases. This CDR3 is built from 19 residues. In germline, CDR1 is SGHVS, CDR2 FNYEAQ. The V segment lost 6 bases and the J segment 4 bases; nucleotides outside the gene matches: 18. This CDR3 is CASRPGPSRDSQGANVLTF. In DNA, the CDR3 is TGTGCCAGCAGGCCGGGGCCATCCCGGGACAGTCAGGGGGCCAACGTCCTGACTTTC.

This clonotype was counted only a few times. This chain joins TRBV2 and TRBJ1-2; the D is unclear. Trimming pared 7 bases from V and 2 bases from J, leaving 11 bases between. Per germline, CDR1 SNHLY and CDR2 FYNNEI. This CDR3 region has 13 residues. CDR3 coding DNA: TGTGCCAGCAACTACGACGGGAACTATGGCTACACCTTC. Residues: CASNYDGNYGYTF. The variable domain in full, with the rest retrieved from reference TRBV2 and TRBJ1-2, is EPEVTQTPSHQVTQMGQEVILRCVPISNHLYFYWYRQILGQKVEFLVSFYNNEISEKSEIFDDQFSVERPDGSNFTLKIRSTKLEDSAMYFCASNYDGNYGYTFGSGTRLTVV.

For the CDR3, the DNA is TGTGCCAGCAGCCTCCACAGGGCCTCCTACAATGAGCAGTTCTTC. Translating gives CASSLHRASYNEQFF. This rearrangement joins TRBV7-9 to TRBJ2-1, with D perhaps matching TRBD1 (6 bases). The CDR3 length is 15 residues. Germline CDR1 and CDR2: SEHNR and FQNEAQ (reference sequence). Trimming shortened V by 5 bases and J by 0 bases, and 11 bases separated the two germline ends. The complete variable domain, with remaining parts taken from reference TRBV7-9 and TRBJ2-1, reads DTGVSQNPRHKITKRGQNVTFRCDPISEHNRLYWYRQTLGQGPEFLTYFQNEAQLEKSRLLSDRFSAERPKGSFSTLEIQRTEQGDSAMYLCASSLHRASYNEQFFGPGTRLTVL.

The rearrangement links TRBV10-3 to TRBJ1-4; 9 positions agree with TRBD1. Germline V gives CDR1 ENHRY, CDR2 SYGVKD. The CDR3 extends over 16 amino acids. J lost 8 bases, V lost 3 bases, and 10 bases had no gene match. The CDR3 DNA reads TGTGCCATCAGTGAAAAGTTCGAAACAGGGGGCGAAAAACTGTTTTTT. Translating gives CAISEKFETGGEKLFF.

There are a few counts of this clonotype. The chain has TRBV11-2 and TRBJ1-4; D is unresolved. Germline V lookup: CDR1 SGHAT, CDR2 FQNNGV. V gave up 2 bases and J gave up 16 bases, with 17 bases separating them. The CDR3 covers 13 residues. CDR3 region: CASSLIENGPGFF. The CDR3 DNA reads TGTGCCAGCAGCTTAATAGAAAATGGCCCCGGGTTTTTT.

The rearrangement uses TRBV6-2 or TRBV6-3 and TRBJ2-7, with D maybe TRBD2 (6 bases). V was pared by 6 bases and J by 6 bases, with 30 bases between. Germline V lookup: CDR1 MNHEY, CDR2 SVGEGT. The CDR3 totals 18 residues. The DNA for the CDR3 is TGTGCCAGCAGCCTACGACCTTTCGGGAGTCCCCTTTTTCCCGAGCAGTACTTC. This codes for CASSLRPFGSPLFPEQYF.

In its sample, this clonotype was seen a few times. The chain has TRBV7-9 and TRBJ2-7; 7 nucleotides line up with TRBD2. Trimming at V came to 6 bases and at J to 3 bases, leaving 5 bases not matched to a gene. In germline, CDR1 is SEHNR, CDR2 FQNEAQ (reference sequence). CDR3 length equals 13 residues. Here the CDR3 reads CASSKGLDYEQYF. The CDR3 DNA reads as TGTGCCAGCAGTAAAGGACTAGACTACGAGCAGTACTTC.

V is TRBV28 and J is TRBJ2-7, with 9 bases that match TRBD1. The CDR3 is made up of 14 amino acids. V lost 6 bases, J lost 2 bases, and 5 bases stayed unmatched. CDR1 MDHEN and CDR2 SYDVKM come from the germline V gene. CDR3 in amino acids: CASSGQGRTYEQYF. The CDR3 DNA sequence: TGTGCCAGCAGCGGACAGGGGAGGACCTACGAGCAGTACTTC. The full variable domain, rest sourced from reference TRBV28 and TRBJ2-7, is DVKVTQSSRYLVKRTGEKVFLECVQDMDHENMFWYRQDPGLGLRLIYFSYDVKMKEKGDIPEGYSVSREKKERFSLILESASTNQTSMYLCASSGQGRTYEQYFGPGTRLTVT.

This clonotype has at least ten counts. The V gene is TRBV6-1, the J gene TRBJ1-1; no clear D gene. This CDR3 region has 12 residues. Trimming took 8 bases from V and 10 from J, leaving 17 bases between them. The germline V gene encodes CDR1 MNHNS and CDR2 SASEGT. In nucleotides, the CDR3 is TGTGCCAGCTTGGATGCAGGAGGGCGAGCTTTCTTT. Translating it yields CASLDAGGRAFF.

The chain has TRBV7-2 and TRBJ2-7, with TRBD1 matching over 7 bases. The CDR3 runs to 15 residues. J was trimmed by 2 bases and V by 1 base; bases with no gene match: 5. Germline CDR1 reads SGHTA; CDR2 reads FQGNSA. The CDR3 DNA is TGTGCCAGCAGCTTAGGGGGGACAGTCCCCTACGAGCAGTACTTC. Its protein is CASSLGGTVPYEQYF.

DNA of the CDR3: TGTGCCAGCAGTTACTCGACGGGTCCTGAGCAGTACGTC. Protein: CASSYSTGPEQYV. This rearrangement joins TRBV6-6 to TRBJ2-7, with no clear D. Trimming left V 0 bases short and J 7 bases short, with 10 bases between. This CDR3 is 13 amino acids long. Germline V gene data show CDR1 as MNHNY and CDR2 as SVGAGI (reference sequence).

This clonotype appeared many times. The chain has TRBV7-9 and TRBJ1-5; possible D gene TRBD1, 5 bases. Looked up from germline, CDR1 is SEHNR and CDR2 is FQNEAQ (reference sequence). CDR3 length: 12 amino acids. V lost 4 bases to trimming and J lost 7 bases, with 8 bases between them. The CDR3 sequence: CASSYKGQPQHF. CDR3 nucleotide sequence: TGTGCCAGCAGCTATAAGGGGCAGCCCCAGCATTTT.

In its sample, this clonotype was seen many times. V usage is TRBV7-8 and J usage is TRBJ2-7; 7 bases line up with TRBD2. The CDR3 loop spans 17 amino acids. The germline V gene encodes CDR1 SGHVS and CDR2 FQNEAQ. The ends lost 5 bases at V and 0 bases at J; junction bases unmatched: 13. CDR3 nucleotides: TGTGCCAGCAGCCCCGAAGCGGGGAAGAACCCCTCCTACGAGCAGTACTTC. It is translated as CASSPEAGKNPSYEQYF.